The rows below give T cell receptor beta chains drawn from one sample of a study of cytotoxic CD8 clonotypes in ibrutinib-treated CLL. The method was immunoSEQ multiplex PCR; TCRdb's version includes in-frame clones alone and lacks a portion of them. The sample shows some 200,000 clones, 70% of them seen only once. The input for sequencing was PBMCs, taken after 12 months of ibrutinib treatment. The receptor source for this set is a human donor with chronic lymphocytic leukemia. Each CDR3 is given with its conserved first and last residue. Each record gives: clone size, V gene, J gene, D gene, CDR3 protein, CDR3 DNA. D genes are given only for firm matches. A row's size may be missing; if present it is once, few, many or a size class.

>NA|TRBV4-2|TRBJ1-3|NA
CASSLLAGTGNTIYF
TGTGCCAGCAGCCTCCTCGCCGGGACTGGAAACACCATATATTTT
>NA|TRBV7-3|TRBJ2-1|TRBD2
CASSPGGTPSYNEQFF
TGTGCCAGCAGCCCGGGAGGAACTCCCTCCTACAATGAGCAGTTCTTC
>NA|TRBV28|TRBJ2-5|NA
CASTAINQETQYF
TGTGCCAGCACCGCAATTAACCAAGAGACCCAGTACTTC
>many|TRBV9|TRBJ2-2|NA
CASSEGVAWGTGELFF
TGTGCCAGCAGCGAGGGGGTGGCCTGGGGAACCGGGGAGCTGTTTTTT
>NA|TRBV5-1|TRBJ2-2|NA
CASSLGYQQNTGELFF
TGCGCCAGCAGCTTGGGTTACCAGCAGAACACCGGGGAGCTGTTTTTT
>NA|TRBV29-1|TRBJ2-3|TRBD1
CSVDRVGDTQYF
TGCAGCGTCGACAGGGTTGGAGATACGCAGTATTTT
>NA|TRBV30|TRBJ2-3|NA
CAWGLDTQYF
TGTGCCTGGGGGCTGGATACGCAGTATTTT
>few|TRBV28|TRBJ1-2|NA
CATTGLRYYGYTF
TGTGCCACCACAGGGCTAAGGTACTATGGCTACACCTTC
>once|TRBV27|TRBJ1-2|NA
CASSSPRSGDNGYTF
TGTGCCAGCAGTTCTCCGAGATCAGGGGACAATGGCTACACCTTC
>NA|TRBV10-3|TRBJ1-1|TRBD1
CAISSRDRGAEAFF
TGTGCCATCAGTTCCCGGGACAGGGGGGCTGAAGCTTTCTTT
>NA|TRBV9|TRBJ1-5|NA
CASSQRGGSDQPQHF
TGTGCCAGCAGCCAAAGAGGGGGGTCGGATCAGCCCCAGCATTTT
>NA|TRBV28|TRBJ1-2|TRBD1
CASNQPGQDDGYTF
TGTGCCAGCAACCAACCGGGACAGGACGATGGCTACACCTTC
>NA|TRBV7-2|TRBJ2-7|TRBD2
CASTSVAGGPYEQYF
TGTGCCAGCACCTCCGTAGCGGGAGGGCCCTACGAGCAGTACTTC
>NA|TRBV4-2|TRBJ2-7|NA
CASSPSGGFSYEQYF
TGTGCCAGCAGCCCCTCCGGTGGGTTCTCCTACGAGCAGTACTTC
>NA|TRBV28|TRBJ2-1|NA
CASSLLSAGYNEQFF
TGTGCCAGCAGTTTATTGTCGGCGGGGTACAATGAGCAGTTCTTC
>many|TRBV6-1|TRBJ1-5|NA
CASSETGHNQPQHF
TGTGCCAGCAGTGAAACAGGCCACAATCAGCCCCAGCATTTT
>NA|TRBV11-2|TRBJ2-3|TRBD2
CASSLLRGAGSSTDTQYF
TGTGCCAGCAGCTTATTAAGAGGAGCGGGGTCCTCCACAGATACGCAGTATTTT
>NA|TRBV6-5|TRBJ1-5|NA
CASSYSPAQPQHF
TGTGCCAGCAGTTACTCCCCGGCACAGCCCCAGCATTTT
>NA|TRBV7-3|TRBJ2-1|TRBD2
CASSTLGLAVYNEQFF
TGTGCCAGCAGCACCCTCGGACTAGCGGTTTACAATGAGCAGTTCTTC
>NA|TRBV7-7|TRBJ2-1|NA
CASSPEQFF
TGTGCTAGCAGCCCCGAGCAGTTCTTC
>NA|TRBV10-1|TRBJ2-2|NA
CASSESGLPPGELFF
TGCGCCAGCAGTGAGTCGGGACTCCCCCCCGGGGAGCTGTTTTTT
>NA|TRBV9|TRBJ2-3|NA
CASSVGAMGADTQYF
TGTGCCAGCAGCGTAGGGGCAATGGGGGCAGATACGCAGTATTTT
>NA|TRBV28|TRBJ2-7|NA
CASSLEDREQYF
TGTGCCAGCAGTTTAGAGGACCGCGAGCAGTACTTC
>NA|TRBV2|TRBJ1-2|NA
CASSIGGGYTF
TGTGCCAGCAGCATTGGAGGAGGCTACACCTTC
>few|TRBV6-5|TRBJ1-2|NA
CASSYSTGFNYGYTF
TGTGCCAGCAGTTACTCGACAGGATTTAACTATGGCTACACCTTC
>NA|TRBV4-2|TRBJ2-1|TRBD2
CASSQGTSGYEQFF
TGTGCCAGCAGCCAGGGGACTAGCGGGTATGAGCAGTTCTTC
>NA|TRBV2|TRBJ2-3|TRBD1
CASSWTGPDTQYF
TGTGCCAGCAGCTGGACAGGGCCAGATACGCAGTATTTT
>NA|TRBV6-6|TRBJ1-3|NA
CASSAPVGEANTIYF
TGTGCCAGCAGTGCCCCGGTTGGGGAGGCAAACACCATATATTTT
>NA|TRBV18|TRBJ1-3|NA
CASSPGNTIYF
TGTGCCAGCTCACCAGGGAACACCATATATTTT
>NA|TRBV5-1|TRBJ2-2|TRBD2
CASSRTSGSPGELFF
TGCGCCAGCAGCCGGACTAGCGGGAGTCCCGGGGAGCTGTTTTTT
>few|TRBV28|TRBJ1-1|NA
CASEGGTEAFF
TGTGCCAGCGAGGGGGGGACTGAAGCTTTCTTT
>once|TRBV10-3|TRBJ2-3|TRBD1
CAISGGTGISGTQYF
TGTGCCATCAGTGGGGGGACAGGGATAAGTGGTACGCAGTATTTT
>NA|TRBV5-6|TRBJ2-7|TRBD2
CASSRSRGGGYEQYF
TGTGCCAGCAGCAGGTCAAGGGGCGGGGGCTACGAGCAGTACTTC
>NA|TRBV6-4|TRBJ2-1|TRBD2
CASRTSGSSREQFF
TGTGCCAGCAGAACTAGCGGGAGTTCGCGTGAGCAGTTCTTC
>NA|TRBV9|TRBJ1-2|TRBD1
CASSVASKGQTVTPNYGYTF
TGTGCCAGCAGCGTAGCGTCAAAGGGACAGACCGTGACTCCTAACTATGGCTACACCTTC
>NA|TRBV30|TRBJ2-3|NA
CAWSGDTDTQYF
TGTGCCTGGAGTGGGGACACAGATACGCAGTATTTT
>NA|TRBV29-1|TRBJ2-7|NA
CSVRDTSFEQYF
TGCAGCGTGAGGGACACCTCCTTCGAGCAGTACTTC
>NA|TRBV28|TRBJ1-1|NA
CASSLPLSWNTEAFF
TGTGCCAGCAGTTTACCCCTTTCATGGAACACTGAAGCTTTCTTT
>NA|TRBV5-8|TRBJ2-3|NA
CASRPLVSWDTQYF
TGTGCCAGCAGACCCCTTGTTTCATGGGATACGCAGTATTTT
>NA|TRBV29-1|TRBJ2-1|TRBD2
CSVLASSGRVRFF
TGCAGCGTTCTCGCTTCTAGCGGGAGGGTACGGTTCTTC
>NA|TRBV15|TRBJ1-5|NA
CATSRGTTGSNQPQHF
TGTGCCACCAGCAGAGGCACTACAGGGAGCAATCAGCCCCAGCATTTT
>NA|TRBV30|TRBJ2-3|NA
CAWSVGRDTQYF
TGTGCCTGGAGTGTTGGTCGGGATACGCAGTATTTT
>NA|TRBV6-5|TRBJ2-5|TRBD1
CASRSTGEKTQYF
TGTGCCAGCAGATCGACAGGGGAAAAGACCCAGTACTTC
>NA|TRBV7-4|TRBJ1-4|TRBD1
CASSLGGQGGKLFF
TGTGCCAGCAGCTTAGGGGGACAGGGCGGAAAACTGTTTTTT
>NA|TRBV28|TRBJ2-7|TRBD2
CASSERTSGRIYEQYF
TGTGCCAGCAGTGAGAGGACTAGCGGGAGAATCTACGAGCAGTACTTC
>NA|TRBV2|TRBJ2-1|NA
CASSEVGGPFYNEQFF
TGTGCCAGCAGTGAGGTTGGCGGCCCATTCTACAATGAGCAGTTCTTC
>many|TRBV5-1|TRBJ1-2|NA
CASSLGQDNYGYTF
TGCGCCAGCAGCTTGGGACAGGACAACTATGGCTACACCTTC
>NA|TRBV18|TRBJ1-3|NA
CASSGGGNTIYF
TGTGCCAGTTCCGGCGGAGGAAACACCATATATTTT
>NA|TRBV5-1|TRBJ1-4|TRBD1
CASSSRQGSGEKLFF
TGCGCCAGCAGCTCGAGACAGGGGTCGGGTGAAAAACTGTTTTTT
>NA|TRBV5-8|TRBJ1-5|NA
CASSAGRAINQPQHF
TGTGCCAGCAGCGCGGGACGGGCGATCAATCAGCCCCAGCATTTT
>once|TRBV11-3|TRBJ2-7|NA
CASSSPRRPEQYF
TGTGCCAGCAGCTCCCCGAGAAGGCCCGAGCAGTACTTC
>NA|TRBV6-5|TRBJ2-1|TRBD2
CASSSGSSGSNEQFF
TGTGCCAGCAGTTCCGGCTCTAGCGGGAGTAATGAGCAGTTCTTC
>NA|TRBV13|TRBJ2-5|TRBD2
CASSPPRLAGVTETQYF
TGTGCCAGCAGCCCGCCAAGGCTAGCGGGAGTGACTGAGACCCAGTACTTC
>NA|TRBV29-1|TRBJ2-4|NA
CSVLTQGRGAKNIQYF
TGCAGCGTTCTAACACAGGGGAGGGGGGCCAAAAACATTCAGTACTTC
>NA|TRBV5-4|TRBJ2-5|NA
CASSPLNEKETQYF
TGTGCCAGCAGCCCACTAAATGAAAAAGAGACCCAGTACTTC
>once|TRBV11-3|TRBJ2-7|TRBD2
CASSHRTSGFSYEQYF
TGTGCCAGCAGCCATCGGACTAGCGGGTTCTCCTACGAGCAGTACTTC
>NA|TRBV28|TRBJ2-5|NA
CASSMGGKETQYF
TGTGCCAGCAGTATGGGAGGAAAAGAGACCCAGTACTTC